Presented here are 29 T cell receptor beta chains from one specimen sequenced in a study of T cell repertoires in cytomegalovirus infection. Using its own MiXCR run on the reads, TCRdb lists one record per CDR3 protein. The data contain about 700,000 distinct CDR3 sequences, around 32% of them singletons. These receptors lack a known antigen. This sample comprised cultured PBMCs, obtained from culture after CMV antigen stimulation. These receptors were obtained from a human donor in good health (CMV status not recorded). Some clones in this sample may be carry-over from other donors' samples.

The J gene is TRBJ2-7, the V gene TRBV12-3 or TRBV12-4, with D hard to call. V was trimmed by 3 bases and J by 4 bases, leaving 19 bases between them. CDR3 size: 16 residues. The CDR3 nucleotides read TGTGCCAGCAGTTTTGGCCTAGGGCTAGAAGCTTACGAGCAGTACTTC. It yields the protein CASSFGLGLEAYEQYF.

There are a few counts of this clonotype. The CDR3: CAITRDRVSYEQYF. CDR3 coding DNA: TGTGCCATCACCCGGGACAGGGTCTCCTACGAGCAGTACTTC. The rearrangement uses TRBV10-3 and TRBJ2-7; TRBD1 matches 9 bases. After removal of 7 bases from V and 0 bases from J, the junction contained 4 bases not matched to a gene. Germline V CDR1 and CDR2: ENHRY, SYGVKD. The CDR3 runs 14 residues.

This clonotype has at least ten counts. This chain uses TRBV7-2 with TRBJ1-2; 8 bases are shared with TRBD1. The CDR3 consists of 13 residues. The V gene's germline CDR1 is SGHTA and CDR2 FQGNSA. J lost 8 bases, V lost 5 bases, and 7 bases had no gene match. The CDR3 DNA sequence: TGTGCCAGCAGCCCAGGGGGCTTCTCAGGCTACACCTTC. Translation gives CASSPGGFSGYTF.

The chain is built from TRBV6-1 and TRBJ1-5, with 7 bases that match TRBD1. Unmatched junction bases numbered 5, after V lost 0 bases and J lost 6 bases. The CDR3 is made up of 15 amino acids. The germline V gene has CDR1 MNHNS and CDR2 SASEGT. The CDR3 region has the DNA TGTGCCAGCAGTGAAGCGCTGTACAGGGGTCAGCCCCAGCATTTT. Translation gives CASSEALYRGQPQHF.

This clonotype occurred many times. As DNA, the CDR3 is TGTGCCAGCAGCTTAGGGCAGGGGACCTGGTCACCCCTCCACTTT. As protein: CASSLGQGTWSPLHF. The V call is TRBV7-2, the J call TRBJ1-6, with a tentative D call TRBD1 (6 bases). The CDR3 consists of 15 residues. The V gene's germline CDR1 is SGHTA and CDR2 FQGNSA. V dropped 1 base and J dropped 10 bases, with 14 bases sitting between them.

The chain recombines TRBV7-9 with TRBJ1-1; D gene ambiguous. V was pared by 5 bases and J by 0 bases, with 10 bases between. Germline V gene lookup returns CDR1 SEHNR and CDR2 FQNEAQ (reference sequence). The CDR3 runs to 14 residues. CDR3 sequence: CASSPQLLNTEAFF. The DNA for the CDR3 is TGTGCCAGCAGCCCCCAACTGTTGAACACTGAAGCTTTCTTT. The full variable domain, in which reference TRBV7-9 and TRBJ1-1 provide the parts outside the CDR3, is DTGVSQNPRHKITKRGQNVTFRCDPISEHNRLYWYRQTLGQGPEFLTYFQNEAQLEKSRLLSDRFSAERPKGSFSTLEIQRTEQGDSAMYLCASSPQLLNTEAFFGQGTRLTVV.

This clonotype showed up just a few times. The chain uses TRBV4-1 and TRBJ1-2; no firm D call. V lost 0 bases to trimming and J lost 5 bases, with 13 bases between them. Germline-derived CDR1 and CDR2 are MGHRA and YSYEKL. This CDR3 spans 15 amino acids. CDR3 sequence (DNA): TGCGCCAGCAGCCAAGACAATATAGCCTATTATGGCTACACCTTC. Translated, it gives CASSQDNIAYYGYTF.

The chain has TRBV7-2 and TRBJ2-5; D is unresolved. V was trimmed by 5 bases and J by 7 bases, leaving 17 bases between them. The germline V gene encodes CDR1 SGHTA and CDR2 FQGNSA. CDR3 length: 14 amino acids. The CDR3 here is CASSRILGPGTQYF. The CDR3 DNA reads TGTGCCAGCAGCCGGATTCTCGGACCAGGGACCCAGTACTTC.

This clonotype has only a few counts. The CDR3: CASSLLSGEKLFF. CDR3 DNA sequence: TGTGCCAGCAGTTTATTGTCAGGGGAAAAACTGTTTTTT. J is TRBJ1-4 and V is TRBV12-3 or TRBV12-4, with D perhaps matching TRBD1 (5 bases). V lost 2 bases and J lost 8, with 9 bases in between. This CDR3 contains 13 residues.

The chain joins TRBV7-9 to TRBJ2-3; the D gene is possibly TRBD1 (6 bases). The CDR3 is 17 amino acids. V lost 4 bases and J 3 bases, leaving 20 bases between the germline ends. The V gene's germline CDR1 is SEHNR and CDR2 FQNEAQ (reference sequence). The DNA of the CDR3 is TGTGCCAGCAGCTCACCCTTGACAGGAGGTTTTACAGATACGCAGTATTTT. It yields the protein CASSSPLTGGFTDTQYF.

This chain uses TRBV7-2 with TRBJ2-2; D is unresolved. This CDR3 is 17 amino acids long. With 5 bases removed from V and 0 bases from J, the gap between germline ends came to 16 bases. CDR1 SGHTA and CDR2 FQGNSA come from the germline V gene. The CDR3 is CASSRGGSRANTGELFF. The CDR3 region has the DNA TGTGCCAGCAGCAGAGGCGGCAGCCGCGCGAACACCGGGGAGCTGTTTTTT.

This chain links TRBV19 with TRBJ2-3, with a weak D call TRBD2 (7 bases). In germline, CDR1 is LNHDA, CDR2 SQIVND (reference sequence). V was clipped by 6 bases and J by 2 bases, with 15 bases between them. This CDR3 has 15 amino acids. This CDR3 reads CASSLTGTNTDTQYF. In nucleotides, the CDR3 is TGTGCCAGTAGCCTAACAGGGACTAACACAGATACGCAGTATTTT.

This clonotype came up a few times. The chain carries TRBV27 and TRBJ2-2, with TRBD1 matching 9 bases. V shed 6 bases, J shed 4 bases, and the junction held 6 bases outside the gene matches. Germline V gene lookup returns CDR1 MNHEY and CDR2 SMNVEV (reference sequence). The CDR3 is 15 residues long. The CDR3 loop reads CASSRDRVVTGELFF. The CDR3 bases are TGTGCCAGCAGCCGGGACAGGGTGGTCACCGGGGAGCTGTTTTTT.

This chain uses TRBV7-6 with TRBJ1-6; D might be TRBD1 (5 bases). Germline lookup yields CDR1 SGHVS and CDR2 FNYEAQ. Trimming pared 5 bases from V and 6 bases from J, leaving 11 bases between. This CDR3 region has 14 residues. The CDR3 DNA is TGTGCCAGCAGCCGAGACAGCTTTAATTCACCCCTCCACTTT. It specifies CASSRDSFNSPLHF.

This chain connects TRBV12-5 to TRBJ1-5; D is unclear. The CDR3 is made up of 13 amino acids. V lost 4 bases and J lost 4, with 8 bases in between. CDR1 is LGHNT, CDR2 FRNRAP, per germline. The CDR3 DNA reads TGTGCTAGTGGTTCCCGGGTGAATCAGCCCCAGCATTTT. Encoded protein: CASGSRVNQPQHF. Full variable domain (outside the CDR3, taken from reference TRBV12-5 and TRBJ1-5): DARVTQTPRHKVTEMGQEVTMRCQPILGHNTVFWYRQTMMQGLELLAYFRNRAPLDDSGMPKDRFSAEMPDATLATLKIQPSEPRDSAVYFCASGSRVNQPQHFGDGTRLSIL.

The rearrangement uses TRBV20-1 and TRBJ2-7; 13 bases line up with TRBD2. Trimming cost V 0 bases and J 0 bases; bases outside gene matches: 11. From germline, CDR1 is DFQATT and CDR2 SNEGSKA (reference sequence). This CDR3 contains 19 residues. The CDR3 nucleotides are TGCAGTGCTAGAGATCTTGCCGGGACTAGCGGGGCCATCTCCTACGAGCAGTACTTC. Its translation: CSARDLAGTSGAISYEQYF.

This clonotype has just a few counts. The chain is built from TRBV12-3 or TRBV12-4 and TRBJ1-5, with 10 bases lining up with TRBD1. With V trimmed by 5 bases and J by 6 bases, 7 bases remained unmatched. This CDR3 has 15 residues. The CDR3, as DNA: TGTGCCAGCAGTCATAGAGGGACAGGGGTTCAGCCCCAGCATTTT. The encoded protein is CASSHRGTGVQPQHF.

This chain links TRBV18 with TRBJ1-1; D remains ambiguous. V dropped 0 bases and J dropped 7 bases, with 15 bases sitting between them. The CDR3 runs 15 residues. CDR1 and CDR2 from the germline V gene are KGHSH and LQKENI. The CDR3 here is CASSPPTARRREAFF. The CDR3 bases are TGTGCCAGCTCACCACCGACGGCCAGGCGGCGTGAAGCTTTCTTT.

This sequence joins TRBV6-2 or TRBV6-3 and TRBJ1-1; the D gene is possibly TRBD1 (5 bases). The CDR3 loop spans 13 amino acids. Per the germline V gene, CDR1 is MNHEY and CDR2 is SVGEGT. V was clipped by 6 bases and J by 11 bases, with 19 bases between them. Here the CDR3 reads CASRSTGTQTAFF. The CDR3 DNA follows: TGTGCCAGCAGATCCACCGGGACCCAAACGGCTTTCTTT.

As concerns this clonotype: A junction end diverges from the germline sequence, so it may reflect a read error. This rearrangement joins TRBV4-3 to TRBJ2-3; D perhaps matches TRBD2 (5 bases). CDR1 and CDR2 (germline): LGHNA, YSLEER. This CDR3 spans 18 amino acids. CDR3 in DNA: TGCGCCGGCAGCCAAGATAGAAATTCGGGAAACCCCCCAGATACGCAGTATTTT. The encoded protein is CAGSQDRNSGNPPDTQYF.

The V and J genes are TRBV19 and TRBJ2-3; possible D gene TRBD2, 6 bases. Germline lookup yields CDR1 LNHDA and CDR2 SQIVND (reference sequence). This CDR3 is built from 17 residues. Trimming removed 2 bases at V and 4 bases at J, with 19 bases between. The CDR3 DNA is TGTGCCAGTAGTATAACCGGGTTCGCGGGAAACTCAGATACGCAGTATTTT. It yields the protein CASSITGFAGNSDTQYF.

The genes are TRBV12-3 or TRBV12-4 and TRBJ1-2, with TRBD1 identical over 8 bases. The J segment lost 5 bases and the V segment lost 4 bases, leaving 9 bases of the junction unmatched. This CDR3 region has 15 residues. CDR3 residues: CASSSTNTGGYGYTF. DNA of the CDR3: TGTGCCAGCAGTTCGACGAATACAGGGGGGTATGGCTACACCTTC.

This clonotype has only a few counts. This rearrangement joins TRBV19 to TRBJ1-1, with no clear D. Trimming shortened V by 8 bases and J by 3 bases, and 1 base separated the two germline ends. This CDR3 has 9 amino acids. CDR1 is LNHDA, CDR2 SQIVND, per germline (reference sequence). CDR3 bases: TGTGCCAGTGACACTGAAGCTTTCTTT. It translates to CASDTEAFF. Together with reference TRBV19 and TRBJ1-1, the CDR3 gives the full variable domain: DGGITQSPKYLFRKEGQNVTLSCEQNLNHDAMYWYRQDPGQGLRLIYYSQIVNDFQKGDIAEGYSVSREKKESFPLTVTSAQKNPTAFYLCASDTEAFFGQGTRLTVV.

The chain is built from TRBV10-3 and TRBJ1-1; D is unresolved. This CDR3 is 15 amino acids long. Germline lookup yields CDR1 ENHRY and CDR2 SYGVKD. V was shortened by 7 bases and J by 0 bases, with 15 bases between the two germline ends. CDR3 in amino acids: CAITRDPFMNTEAFF. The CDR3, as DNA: TGTGCCATCACGCGCGACCCCTTCATGAACACTGAAGCTTTCTTT.

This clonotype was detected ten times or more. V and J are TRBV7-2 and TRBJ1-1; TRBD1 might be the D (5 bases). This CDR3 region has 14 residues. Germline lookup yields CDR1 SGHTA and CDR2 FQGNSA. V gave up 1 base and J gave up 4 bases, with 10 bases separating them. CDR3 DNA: TGTGCCAGCAGCTTAGGGGGGGATAGCACTGAAGCTTTCTTT. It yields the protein CASSLGGDSTEAFF.

The CDR3 loop reads CASSLRTLSGELFF. CDR3 nucleotides: TGTGCCAGCAGCTTAAGGACCCTTTCCGGGGAGCTGTTTTTT. The chain has TRBV11-2 and TRBJ2-2; D is unresolved. The CDR3 is made up of 14 amino acids. Between the trimmed V and J ends, which lost 2 bases and 6 bases, there was a span of 10 bases. Germline CDR1 and CDR2: SGHAT and FQNNGV.

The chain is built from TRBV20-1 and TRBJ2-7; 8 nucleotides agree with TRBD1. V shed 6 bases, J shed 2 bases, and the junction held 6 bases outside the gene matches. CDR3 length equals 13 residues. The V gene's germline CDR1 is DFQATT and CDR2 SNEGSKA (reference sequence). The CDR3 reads CSAPGQVTYEQYF. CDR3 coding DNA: TGCAGTGCGCCGGGACAGGTTACCTACGAGCAGTACTTC.

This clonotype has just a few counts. The CDR3 DNA sequence: TGTGCCAGCAGCTCCCCCTCCGGGGTTTTCTCCTACGAGCAGTACTTC. Translated: CASSSPSGVFSYEQYF. The chain uses TRBV7-8 and TRBJ2-7; perhaps TRBD2 as D (5 bases). CDR3 length: 16 residues. Germline values: CDR1 SGHVS, CDR2 FQNEAQ. V dropped 4 bases and J dropped 0 bases, with 16 bases sitting between them.

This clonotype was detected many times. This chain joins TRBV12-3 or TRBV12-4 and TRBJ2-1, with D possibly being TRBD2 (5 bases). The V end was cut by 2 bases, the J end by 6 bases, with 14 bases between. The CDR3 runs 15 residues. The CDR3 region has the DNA TGTGCCAGCAGTTTAATTGTGGGCGAGGGCAATGAGCAGTTCTTC. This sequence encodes CASSLIVGEGNEQFF.